This T cell receptor beta chain was recovered during a study of T-cell memory formation after mild COVID-19. This clonotype was counted only a few times. Germline trimming cut 5 bases from V and 4 bases from J; bases unmatched to any gene: 4. This CDR3 spans 13 amino acids. The 5'RACE method, run with constant-segment primers, produced TCR alpha and TCR beta cDNA libraries (carrying sample barcodes and UMIs). TCRdb ran MiXCR on the 5' RACE reads and lists one entry per CDR3 protein. The table lists a few hundred thousand distinct CDR3 sequences, around 19% of them singletons. The receptor comes from a man aged 18 to 30 who had mild COVID-19 (a few samples of this study predate the infection). Cell type and time point are not known. V gene TRBV12-3 or TRBV12-4 combines with J gene TRBJ1-2; 7 bases line up with TRBD1. The specimen sequenced was PBMCs or a T cell subset sorted from them (not recorded which). The CDR3 loop is CASSTDRVYGYTF. The CDR3 DNA reads as TGTGCCAGCAGTACCGACAGGGTCTATGGCTACACCTTC.